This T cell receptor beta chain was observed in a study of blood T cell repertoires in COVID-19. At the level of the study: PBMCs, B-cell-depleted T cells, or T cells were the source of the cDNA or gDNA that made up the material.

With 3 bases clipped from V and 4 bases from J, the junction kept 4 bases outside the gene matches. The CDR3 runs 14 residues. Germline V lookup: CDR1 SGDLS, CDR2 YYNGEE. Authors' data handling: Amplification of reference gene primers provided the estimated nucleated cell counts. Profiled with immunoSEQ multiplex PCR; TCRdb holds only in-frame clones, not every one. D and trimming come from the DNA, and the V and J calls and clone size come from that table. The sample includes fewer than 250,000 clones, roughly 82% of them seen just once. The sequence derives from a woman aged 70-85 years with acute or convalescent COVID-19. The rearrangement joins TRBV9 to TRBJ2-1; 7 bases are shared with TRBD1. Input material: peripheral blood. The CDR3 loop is CASSARDSYNEQFF. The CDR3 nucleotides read TGTGCCAGCAGCGCCCGGGACAGTTACAATGAGCAGTTCTTC.